The 16 T cell receptor beta chains below were found in one sample sequenced in a study of T cells in Graves' hyperthyroidism and ophthalmopathy. It was RNA transcripts that yielded the amplified TCR beta CDR3 regions. HTBI primers were employed in a first-round RT-PCR of the TCR CDR3. TCRdb re-analysed the multiplex PCR reads in MiXCR, keeping a single row per CDR3 protein. The sample holds 550,000 to 600,000 distinct CDR3 sequences, 14% seen once. Sample: blood. These receptors originate from a woman between 18 and 30 years old with Graves' ophthalmopathy.

This chain uses TRBV25-1 with TRBJ2-3; 7 bases are shared with TRBD2. After removal of 5 bases from V and 1 base from J, the junction contained 6 bases not matched to a gene. This CDR3 comprises 15 residues. CDR1 and CDR2 from the germline V gene are MGHDK and SYGVNS. The CDR3 spells CASSSGSGGTDTQYF. The CDR3, as DNA: TGTGCCAGCAGTTCCGGCAGCGGGGGCACAGATACGCAGTATTTT.

J is TRBJ1-2 and V is TRBV9; 7 nucleotides line up with TRBD1. CDR1 is SGDLS, CDR2 YYNGEE, per germline. The CDR3 consists of 15 residues. The V gene end was trimmed by 0 bases and the J gene end by 2 bases; junction bases not matched to a gene: 4. The CDR3: CASSVEGTANYGYTF. The DNA of the CDR3 is TGTGCCAGCAGCGTAGAAGGGACAGCGAACTATGGCTACACCTTC.

The rearrangement links TRBV29-1 to TRBJ1-2; 9 bases map to TRBD1. CDR1 and CDR2 (germline): SQVTM, ANQGSEA. V gave up 6 bases and J gave up 8 bases; unmatched junction bases: 10. The CDR3 has 13 amino acids. CDR3 coding DNA: TGCAGCGTATGGCCGGGACAGGGAAGCGGCTACACCTTC. Residues: CSVWPGQGSGYTF.

This clonotype showed up many times. The chain recombines TRBV28 with TRBJ2-7; D possibly uses TRBD1 or TRBD2 (5 bases each). The CDR3 is 14 amino acids. Germline V lookup: CDR1 MDHEN, CDR2 SYDVKM. V dropped 8 bases and J dropped 6 bases, with 20 bases sitting between them. CDR3 nucleotides: TGTGCCAGCGGTACCGGGACCACCTTCTCCGAGCAGTACTTC. Amino acid sequence: CASGTGTTFSEQYF.

This clonotype was detected ten times or more. This CDR3 reads CASSPFGLGAYNEQFF. CDR3 DNA sequence: TGTGCCAGCAGTCCCTTCGGACTAGGGGCCTACAATGAGCAGTTCTTC. The chain employs TRBV27 and TRBJ2-1, with 7 nucleotides matching TRBD2. CDR3 size: 16 residues. V shed 5 bases and J 2 bases; nucleotides not matched to a gene: 9. CDR1 MNHEY and CDR2 SMNVEV come from the germline V gene (reference sequence).

The chain employs TRBV13 and TRBJ2-7; D is uncertain. The germline V and J ends were trimmed by 4 bases and 6 bases, with 16 bases remaining between them. The CDR3 consists of 14 residues. The V gene's germline CDR1 is PRHDT and CDR2 FYEKMQ (reference sequence). The DNA for the CDR3 is TGTGCCAGCAGCTATGAAGGGTCAGGAGCCGAGCAGTACTTC. This gives the protein CASSYEGSGAEQYF.

The chain couples TRBV5-4 to TRBJ2-2; 8 bases are shared with TRBD1. The germline gives CDR1 SGHNT, CDR2 YYREEE (reference sequence). The V segment lost 4 bases and the J segment 6 bases; nucleotides outside the gene matches: 8. The CDR3 has 15 amino acids. This CDR3 is CASSIQDRDAGELFF. CDR3 DNA sequence: TGTGCCAGCAGCATACAGGACAGGGATGCCGGGGAGCTGTTTTTT.

On this clonotype: Since a much larger clone is just one base distant, this may be a read error. The rearrangement joins TRBV20-1 to TRBJ1-6, with 10 bases aligning to TRBD1. V was pared by 1 base and J by 7 bases, with 4 bases of the junction left unmatched. Germline values: CDR1 DFQATT, CDR2 SNEGSKA (reference sequence). The CDR3 is made up of 15 amino acids. The CDR3 protein is CSARVPGQGNSPLHF. The CDR3 DNA follows: TGCAGTGCTAGAGTGCCGGGACAGGGGAATTCACCCCTCCACTTT.

This clonotype has at least ten counts. The chain employs TRBV5-1 and TRBJ1-4; possible D gene TRBD1, 6 bases. From germline, CDR1 is SGHRS and CDR2 YFSETQ. The CDR3 runs to 18 residues. The germline V and J ends were trimmed by 3 bases and 0 bases, with 18 bases remaining between them. CDR3 DNA sequence: TGCGCCAGCAGCTCTTCAGGGGTGAGGGCTGCAACTAATGAAAAACTGTTTTTT. This sequence encodes CASSSSGVRAATNEKLFF.

Ten or more counts support this clonotype. The chain is built from TRBV2 and TRBJ2-1; D not resolved. From germline, CDR1 is SNHLY and CDR2 FYNNEI. CDR3 length: 15 amino acids. The V gene lost 6 bases and the J gene lost 10 bases, with 22 bases spanning the gap. The CDR3 spells CASSIRAAAGREQFF. The CDR3 region has the DNA TGTGCCAGCAGCATCCGGGCCGCTGCCGGGCGGGAGCAGTTCTTC.

The chain employs TRBV29-1 and TRBJ2-1; 10 bases map to TRBD2. The germline CDR1 and CDR2 sequences are SQVTM and ANQGSEA. V trimming: 7 bases; J trimming: 7 bases; junction bases outside the gene matches: 10. The CDR3 loop spans 14 amino acids. Written as DNA, the CDR3 is TGCAGCGACGTTGGACTAGCGGTGGAGAATGAGCAGTTCTTC. Protein sequence: CSDVGLAVENEQFF.

The chain has TRBV9 and TRBJ2-1; D ambiguous. The CDR3 is made up of 16 amino acids. V was pared by 0 bases and J by 3 bases, with 13 bases between. The germline CDR1 and CDR2 sequences are SGDLS and YYNGEE. The CDR3 bases are TGTGCCAGCAGCGTAGCCCTGATGACCGACTACAATGAGCAGTTCTTC. Amino acid sequence: CASSVALMTDYNEQFF. The full variable domain, rest sourced from reference TRBV9 and TRBJ2-1, is DSGVTQTPKHLITATGQRVTLRCSPRSGDLSVYWYQQSLDQGLQFLIQYYNGEERAKGNILERFSAQQFPDLHSELNLSSLELGDSALYFCASSVALMTDYNEQFFGPGTRLTVL.

Many counts were recorded for this clonotype. The J gene is TRBJ1-5, the V gene TRBV30; D gene unclear. This CDR3 region has 13 residues. Germline assignment: CDR1 GTSNPN and CDR2 SVGIG (reference sequence). V shed 2 bases and J shed 1 base, with 6 bases lying between them. The CDR3 DNA reads TGTGCCTGGAGTTCAGAGAGCAATCAGCCCCAGCATTTT. This encodes CAWSSESNQPQHF.

This clonotype was seen repeatedly, ten times or more. The chain carries TRBV3-1 and TRBJ2-4; 12 positions match TRBD2. This CDR3 region has 15 residues. CDR1 is LGHDT, CDR2 YNNKEL, per germline (reference sequence). The trim removed 4 bases at V and 6 bases at J, leaving 4 bases unmatched. The CDR3 here is CASSPRLAGVNIQYF. CDR3 DNA sequence: TGTGCCAGCAGCCCTAGACTAGCGGGAGTAAACATTCAGTACTTC.

This clonotype came up a few times. The chain employs TRBV12-3 or TRBV12-4 and TRBJ2-4; D call uncertain. This CDR3 has 16 amino acids. V was pared by 3 bases and J by 1 base, with 13 bases between. The CDR3: CASSFGGAEAKNIQYF. The CDR3 DNA reads as TGTGCCAGCAGTTTTGGCGGTGCGGAGGCCAAAAACATTCAGTACTTC.

This sequence joins TRBV27 and TRBJ2-2; 12 nucleotides align to TRBD1. This CDR3 is 15 amino acids long. Trimming took 6 bases from V and 4 from J; bases not matched to a gene: 3. Germline CDR1 reads MNHEY; CDR2 reads SMNVEV (reference sequence). The CDR3 loop reads CASRGQGAATGELFF. The CDR3 DNA follows: TGTGCCAGCAGGGGACAGGGGGCGGCCACCGGGGAGCTGTTTTTT.